The next 29 T cell receptor beta chains were all read from a single sample in a study of graft-versus-host responses after intestinal transplantation listed by TCRdb under 2021. Reading the label with the study, this specimen's time point is: cells obtained before transplantation from donor or recipient. Library construction relied on the immunoSEQ multiplex PCR assay. As stored in TCRdb, this immuneACCESS dataset retains in-frame rearrangements with V and J assigned. A fraction of the clones does not appear; measured against another copy, unresolved V genes explain less than half of the discrepancy, and the remainder lacks a known reason. The sample table shows 50,000 to 55,000 clones, and 80% to 90% are seen once. The top ten clonotypes cover approximately 0.6% of the sample. Their recognized antigens are unknown. The sequences come from unstimulated CD4+ T cells sorted from spleen or lymph node cells, collected before transplant. The receptors stem from a human donor who was the organ donor for an intestinal transplant.

CDR3 bases: TGTGCCAGCAGCTTGTGGGGGGGTCAGGTCGAAAAACTGTTTTTT. Translation gives CASSLWGGQVEKLFF. This chain links TRBV5-4 with TRBJ1-4; D possibly corresponds to TRBD1 (5 bases). Trimming took 1 base from V and 8 from J, leaving 15 bases between them. CDR3 size: 15 residues. Germline loops: CDR1 SGHNT, CDR2 YYREEE (reference sequence). The variable domain in full, with the rest retrieved from reference TRBV5-4 and TRBJ1-4, is ETGVTQSPTHLIKTRGQQVTLRCSSQSGHNTVSWYQQALGQGPQFIFQYYREEENGRGNFPPRFSGLQFPNYSSELNVNALELDDSALYLCASSLWGGQVEKLFFGSGTQLSVL.

The chain is built from TRBV28 and TRBJ2-7; no clear D gene. V lost 6 bases and J 3 bases, leaving 9 bases between the germline ends. Germline CDR1 reads MDHEN; CDR2 reads SYDVKM. This CDR3 spans 12 amino acids. CDR3 in DNA: TGTGCCAGCAGCGAGAGCCACTACGAGCAGTACTTC. Its translation is CASSESHYEQYF.

This chain links TRBV9 with TRBJ2-1, with 8 bases identical to TRBD2. V lost 1 base and J lost 7; bases outside the gene matches: 13. The CDR3 loop spans 17 amino acids. Germline assignment: CDR1 SGDLS and CDR2 YYNGEE. The CDR3: CASSVSAAGTGGNEQFF. DNA for the CDR3: TGTGCCAGCAGCGTATCCGCGGCCGGGACGGGAGGGAATGAGCAGTTCTTC.

This rearrangement joins TRBV5-1 to TRBJ2-6; D unresolved. Per germline, CDR1 SGHRS and CDR2 YFSETQ. Trimming left V 2 bases short and J 0 bases short, with 3 bases between. CDR3 size: 14 residues. CDR3 in DNA: TGCGCCAGCAGCTTATACTCTGGGGCCAACGTCCTGACTTTC. Protein product: CASSLYSGANVLTF.

The chain is built from TRBV6-1 and TRBJ1-1, with 8 bases identical to TRBD1. CDR3 length equals 13 residues. Trimming at V came to 5 bases and at J to 6 bases, leaving 5 bases not matched to a gene. In germline, CDR1 is MNHNS, CDR2 SASEGT. This CDR3 is CASSRQGWSEAFF. CDR3 nucleotide sequence: TGTGCCAGCAGTAGACAGGGGTGGTCTGAAGCTTTCTTT.

The V and J genes are TRBV28 and TRBJ1-4; D is perhaps TRBD1 (5 bases). The CDR3 spans 15 residues. Germline CDR1 reads MDHEN; CDR2 reads SYDVKM. With 5 bases removed from V and 8 bases from J, the gap between germline ends came to 18 bases. The CDR3 loop is CASSPPRRGGEKLFF. The DNA for the CDR3 is TGTGCCAGCAGTCCCCCGAGGAGGGGAGGCGAAAAACTGTTTTTT.

This clone was observed a few times. The genes are TRBV27 and TRBJ2-7; 7 bases map to TRBD2. The germline CDR1 and CDR2 sequences are MNHEY and SMNVEV (reference sequence). The CDR3 has 14 amino acids. V lost 3 bases to trimming and J lost 6 bases; unmatched junction nucleotides: 8. This CDR3 is CASSFGGRASEQYF. Here the CDR3 DNA reads TGTGCCAGCAGTTTTGGGGGGAGGGCTAGCGAGCAGTACTTC.

Only a few counts were recorded for this clone. This chain uses TRBV5-6 with TRBJ1-1, with TRBD1 identical over 7 bases. Losses at the gene ends were 2 bases for V and 3 bases for J; bases not matched to a gene: 1. The CDR3 contains 13 residues. Looked up from germline, CDR1 is SGHDT and CDR2 is YYEEEE. The CDR3 sequence is CASSFDRDTEAFF. CDR3 nucleotides: TGTGCCAGCAGCTTCGACAGGGACACTGAAGCTTTCTTT.

The chain joins TRBV30 to TRBJ2-2; 7 positions agree with TRBD2. V lost 8 bases and J lost 6; bases outside the gene matches: 3. CDR3 length: 11 amino acids. CDR1 is GTSNPN, CDR2 SVGIG, per germline (reference sequence). DNA for the CDR3: TGTGCCGTGGGAGGGCCCGGGGAGCTGTTTTTT. Its translation is CAVGGPGELFF.

The chain recombines TRBV10-1 with TRBJ2-5; D unresolved. The CDR3 runs 13 residues. Trimming pared 2 bases from V and 1 base from J, leaving 5 bases between. The germline V gene has CDR1 WNHNN and CDR2 SYGVQD (reference sequence). The chain's CDR3 is CASSEEVQETQYF. The CDR3 DNA is TGCGCCAGCAGTGAGGAGGTCCAAGAGACCCAGTACTTC.

V gene TRBV4-3 combines with J gene TRBJ2-2, with TRBD1 identical over 11 bases. V shed 6 bases, J shed 4 bases, and the junction held 4 bases outside the gene matches. Germline-derived CDR1 and CDR2 are LGHNA and YSLEER. The length of the CDR3 is 15 residues. The CDR3 DNA reads TGCGCCAGCAGTGACGGGACAGGGGGCACCGGGGAGCTGTTTTTT. It is translated as CASSDGTGGTGELFF.

The CDR3 DNA follows: TGTGCCAGCAGTTCTCTAGGAACAGATACGCAGTATTTT. This sequence encodes CASSSLGTDTQYF. The genes are TRBV6-6 and TRBJ2-3, with D uncertain. The CDR3 loop spans 13 amino acids. Germline V gives CDR1 MNHNY, CDR2 SVGAGI (reference sequence). Trimming took 4 bases from V and 3 from J, leaving 8 bases between them.

V is TRBV2 and J is TRBJ1-5; D is unclear. Germline V gene sequence: CDR1 SNHLY, CDR2 FYNNEI. V lost 7 bases to trimming and J lost 6 bases, with 13 bases between them. The CDR3 is made up of 13 amino acids. The CDR3 bases are TGTGCCAGCACTTCAGAGTCAGGTCAGCCCCAGCATTTT. As protein: CASTSESGQPQHF.

This chain uses TRBV6-1 with TRBJ1-2, with a possible D match to TRBD1 (5 bases). The germline V and J ends were trimmed by 6 bases and 3 bases, with 17 bases remaining between them. Per the germline V gene, CDR1 is MNHNS and CDR2 is SASEGT. The CDR3 consists of 15 residues. CDR3 nucleotides: TGTGCCAGCAGCCGAGGACAAAATTATTACTATGGCTACACCTTC. It translates to CASSRGQNYYYGYTF.

This clone occurred a few times. The chain employs TRBV29-1 and TRBJ2-2, with no clear D. The CDR3 is made up of 15 amino acids. V was clipped by 6 bases and J by 4 bases, with 18 bases between them. Germline CDR1 reads SQVTM; CDR2 reads ANQGSEA. The CDR3 coding sequence is TGCAGCGTCCCCATGGTCCCAGTTGGCACCGGGGAGCTGTTTTTT. Protein: CSVPMVPVGTGELFF.

This chain uses TRBV5-1 with TRBJ1-1; 7 bases map to TRBD1. CDR3 size: 13 residues. The ends lost 4 bases at V and 8 bases at J; junction bases unmatched: 8. The germline gives CDR1 SGHRS, CDR2 YFSETQ. CDR3 amino acids: CASSHDRVDEAFF. Here the CDR3 DNA reads TGCGCCAGCAGCCACGACAGGGTTGACGAAGCTTTCTTT.

The chain has TRBV19 and TRBJ1-5; 9 bases line up with TRBD1. The CDR3 contains 15 residues. After removal of 7 bases from V and 4 bases from J, the junction contained 8 bases not matched to a gene. Germline V lookup: CDR1 LNHDA, CDR2 SQIVND (reference sequence). CDR3 sequence reads: CASTEGQGTNQPQHF. The CDR3 DNA sequence: TGTGCCAGTACCGAAGGACAGGGGACTAATCAGCCCCAGCATTTT.

The rearrangement uses TRBV28 and TRBJ2-3, with D tentatively TRBD2 (6 bases). CDR3 length: 16 residues. Germline-derived CDR1 and CDR2 are MDHEN and SYDVKM. Trimming stripped 5 bases from V and 4 bases from J, with 19 bases between. CDR3 amino acids: CASSHGGEPLSDTQYF. The DNA for the CDR3 is TGTGCCAGCAGTCATGGCGGGGAGCCACTCTCAGATACGCAGTATTTT.

The rearrangement joins TRBV5-8 to TRBJ1-4; 9 positions match TRBD1. Germline V lookup: CDR1 SGHTS, CDR2 YDEGEE. With 5 bases clipped from V and 6 bases from J, the junction kept 8 bases outside the gene matches. CDR3 length equals 15 residues. This chain's CDR3 is CASSFGDRVDEKLFF. DNA of the CDR3: TGTGCCAGCAGTTTCGGGGACAGGGTGGATGAAAAACTGTTTTTT.

This chain links TRBV28 with TRBJ1-1, with TRBD1 matching 8 bases. Losses at the gene ends were 3 bases for V and 3 bases for J; bases not matched to a gene: 6. The CDR3 spans 15 residues. Looked up from germline, CDR1 is MDHEN and CDR2 is SYDVKM. CDR3: CASSFYQGAYTEAFF. The CDR3, as DNA: TGTGCCAGCAGTTTTTATCAGGGGGCCTACACTGAAGCTTTCTTT.

This chain links TRBV5-6 with TRBJ1-3, with TRBD1 matching 9 bases. V was clipped by 1 base and J by 7 bases; unmatched bases: 6. CDR1 SGHDT and CDR2 YYEEEE come from the germline V gene. The CDR3 consists of 15 residues. CDR3 in amino acids: CASSLLGTGWNTIYF. The CDR3, as DNA: TGTGCCAGCAGCTTGTTAGGGACAGGGTGGAACACCATATATTTT.

The CDR3 sequence: CATSRTVQETQYF. The DNA of the CDR3 is TGTGCCACCAGCAGGACAGTCCAAGAGACCCAGTACTTC. The chain has TRBV15 and TRBJ2-5; tentative D call: TRBD1 (5 bases). This CDR3 region has 13 residues. V was cut by 3 bases and J by 1 base, with 6 bases left in between. Germline CDR1 reads LNHNV; CDR2 reads YYDKDF (reference sequence). The full variable domain, its missing parts supplied by reference TRBV15 and TRBJ2-5, is DAMVIQNPRYQVTQFGKPVTLSCSQTLNHNVMYWYQQKSSQAPKLLFHYYDKDFNNEADTPDNFQSRRPNTSFCFLDIRSPGLGDTAMYLCATSRTVQETQYFGPGTRLLVL.

The CDR3 DNA sequence: TGTGCCAGCAGCTCGGGACTAGCTAACTACAATGAGCAGTTCTTC. This encodes CASSSGLANYNEQFF. The rearrangement links TRBV11-3 to TRBJ2-1, with TRBD2 matching over 9 bases. The CDR3 runs 15 residues. Germline V gene data show CDR1 as SGHNT and CDR2 as YENEEA. After removal of 4 bases from V and 3 bases from J, the junction contained 4 bases not matched to a gene. The full variable domain, completed using reference TRBV11-3 and TRBJ2-1, is EAGVVQSPRYKIIEKKQPVAFWCNPISGHNTLYWYLQNLGQGPELLIRYENEEAVDDSQLPKDRFSAERLKGVDSTLKIQPAELGDSAVYLCASSSGLANYNEQFFGPGTRLTVL.

The chain has TRBV28 and TRBJ2-5, with D tentatively TRBD1 (6 bases). Germline assignment: CDR1 MDHEN and CDR2 SYDVKM. CDR3 length: 16 residues. Trimming pared 5 bases from V and 1 base from J, leaving 17 bases between. CDR3 in DNA: TGTGCCAGCAGTCCTCTCCGACAGGCTCGCCAAGAGACCCAGTACTTC. Translated: CASSPLRQARQETQYF.

The gene calls are TRBV5-4 and TRBJ2-2, with 10 bases aligning to TRBD1. In germline, CDR1 is SGHNT, CDR2 YYREEE (reference sequence). The CDR3 loop spans 16 amino acids. J was trimmed by 2 bases and V by 4 bases; bases with no gene match: 5. DNA of the CDR3: TGTGCCAGCAGCAGGGACAGGGGCCTTAACACCGGGGAGCTGTTTTTT. Protein sequence: CASSRDRGLNTGELFF.

The chain is built from TRBV28 and TRBJ1-1; a possible D gene is TRBD1 (6 bases). There are 15 residues in the CDR3. Trimming took 6 bases from V and 3 from J, leaving 17 bases between them. Germline CDR1 and CDR2: MDHEN and SYDVKM. The CDR3 bases are TGTGCCAGCAGAAAAATAGGACAGTCCTACACTGAAGCTTTCTTT. It encodes CASRKIGQSYTEAFF. Full variable domain (remainder filled in from reference TRBV28 and TRBJ1-1): DVKVTQSSRYLVKRTGEKVFLECVQDMDHENMFWYRQDPGLGLRLIYFSYDVKMKEKGDIPEGYSVSREKKERFSLILESASTNQTSMYLCASRKIGQSYTEAFFGQGTRLTVV.

J is TRBJ2-7 and V is TRBV5-6, with 7 bases that match TRBD1. Trimming at V came to 5 bases and at J to 3 bases, leaving 8 bases not matched to a gene. The CDR3 is made up of 14 amino acids. Germline CDR1 SGHDT, CDR2 YYEEEE. The CDR3 nucleotides are TGTGCCAGCAGACGGACAGGTTCCCGCTACGAGCAGTACTTC. This encodes CASRRTGSRYEQYF.

V gene TRBV5-1 combines with J gene TRBJ2-1; D possibly corresponds to TRBD2 (5 bases). Trimming removed 4 bases from V and 0 bases from J, with 11 bases in between. CDR3 length: 15 amino acids. The germline CDR1 and CDR2 sequences are SGHRS and YFSETQ. Here the CDR3 reads CASSPSLSSYNEQFF. The CDR3 DNA reads as TGCGCCAGCAGCCCTAGCCTGTCCTCCTACAATGAGCAGTTCTTC.

The gene calls are TRBV2 and TRBJ2-3, with 7 bases lining up with TRBD2. The CDR3 runs 15 residues. V trimming: 6 bases; J trimming: 5 bases; junction bases outside the gene matches: 11. In germline, CDR1 is SNHLY, CDR2 FYNNEI. The CDR3 DNA follows: TGTGCCAGCAGGGAGCGGACTAGTTCTCTAGATACGCAGTATTTT. Its protein product is CASRERTSSLDTQYF.